This T cell receptor (beta chain) was identified in a study of T cell responses to AZD1222 COVID-19 vaccine. Germline-derived CDR1 and CDR2 are SGDLS and YYNGEE. The CDR3 extends over 14 amino acids. The ends were cut back, 0 bases at V and 7 bases at J, with 10 bases in the middle. Worth noting for this clone: Antigen specificity is unknown.

The assay was immunoSEQ multiplex PCR, and TCRdb's table has in-frame clones only and misses some. The table includes some 110,000 clones, nearly 90% detected once. Study findings and constraints: Baseline seropositivity occurred in only a handful of AZD1222 recipients. Repertoires in all cases were sampled only once the peak T cell response had passed. Spike was spanned by vaccine-associated CD4 TCRs, with dominance at 160-218 and 743-854.

The sequenced sample was peripheral blood, obtained 28 days after the second AZD1222 dose. This clonotype originated in an adult who received the AZD1222 COVID-19 vaccine. This chain uses TRBV9 with TRBJ2-2; D is unresolved. The CDR3 DNA follows: TGTGCCAGCAGCGTAGAGGGCATAGTCGGGGAGCTGTTTTTT. It yields the protein CASSVEGIVGELFF.